The T cell receptor beta chain described here comes from a study of OX40 agonist ivuxolimab in advanced cancers. V was pared by 6 bases and J by 5 bases, with 7 bases between. The CDR3 contains 12 residues. In germline, CDR1 is SNHLY, CDR2 FYNNEI. The repertoire was sequenced with immunoSEQ multiplex PCR; TCRdb's copy has only in-frame clones and lacks some. The sample yields about 110,000 clones, under 95% seen once. The receptor was derived from an adult with an advanced solid tumor such as melanoma, head and neck, liver or kidney cancer. This sequence joins TRBV2 and TRBJ2-2, with TRBD2 as a possible D gene (5 bases). The material sequenced was CD4+ or CD8+ T cells sorted from blood, taken in a trial of the OX40 agonist ivuxolimab. Here the CDR3 reads CASRRETGELFF. CDR3 DNA: TGTGCCAGCAGGAGGGAAACCGGGGAGCTGTTTTTT.